This T cell receptor beta chain comes out of a study of blood T cell repertoires in COVID-19. This clone was seen a single time. Under the authors' procedure: Amplifying reference gene primers gave estimates of nucleated cell counts. Produced via immunoSEQ multiplex PCR; TCRdb's table is partial and in-frame only. Clonal size and the V and J genes are those of that table, whereas D and trimming came from the DNA. The sample has hundreds of thousands of clones; 85% to 90% are singletons. Donors in Cohort 3 who had recovered were those with two negative PCRs, healthcare professional clearance, or resolution of their symptoms. Germline CDR1 reads SNHLY; CDR2 reads FYNNEI. The CDR3 contains 16 residues. The V segment lost 2 bases and the J segment 2 bases; nucleotides outside the gene matches: 5.

The sequence was obtained from a woman under 30 who had recovered from COVID-19. The rearrangement uses TRBV2 and TRBJ2-7, with 11 bases fitting TRBD2. The specimen sequenced was PBMCs or T cells enriched from blood (not recorded which). The DNA for the CDR3 is TGTGCCAGCAGTGAAAGGACACTAGCGGGGGCCTACGAGCAGTACTTC. This sequence encodes CASSERTLAGAYEQYF.